This entry features one T cell receptor (beta chain) sequence. Its antigen is currently not known. Qualities for individual bases were not recorded, and no much larger clone is one base off. Preparation of the library involved the immunoSEQ multiplex PCR assay. For the multiplex PCR, a mixture combining 60 forward primers for TCR Vbeta segments and 13 reverse primers for TCR Jbeta segments was used. Amplification of the CDR3 region of rearranged TCR beta genes was performed with a multiplex PCR assay on genomic DNA. The Illumina HiSeq System was used to sequence the amplified TCR beta libraries as 87-base-pair reads. The study's processing was this. In a later analysis, tens of millions of unique TCR beta chains were counted across the approximately 640 repertoires, and roughly 10 million of these chains were shared by at least two donors. To remove PCR and sequencing errors, raw reads were error-corrected and collapsed into unique sequences using a nearest-neighbor algorithm that merged closely related sequences. CDR3 sequences were aligned to IMGT reference sequences to assign V, D and J gene segments. For a sequence to be retained, at least a six-nucleotide match to both a V gene segment and a J gene segment was required. Rearrangements were called productive when the CDR3 lacked stop codons and stayed in frame with V and J; all others were non-productive. Following IMGT convention, CDR3 was defined as the stretch from the second conserved V-encoded cysteine to the conserved J-encoded phenylalanine. Sequences without an unambiguous match to a single V gene segment were excluded from the earlier analysis of several hundred of the donors. In an earlier analysis of almost 600 of the donors, a V segment was called functional when productive rearrangements were above 56.7%, and segregating when the standard deviation between donors exceeded 5%. A statistical classification framework was developed to diagnose cytomegalovirus status using the catalog of TCR beta chain sequences. V and J gene assignment, in a later analysis, came from comparing TCR nucleotide sequences with IMGT/GENE-DB human TR gene sequences. A later analysis assigned CDR3 sequences and most-parsimonious VDJ recombination scenarios with the TCRdist pipeline. In a later analysis, each TCR beta chain was defined by its CDR3 amino acid sequence together with its V-gene family, and reads lacking a unique V-gene family were excluded. In a later analysis, around 600 highly shared, low-generation-probability nucleotide sequences were removed to address suspected cross-contamination and a sequencing artifact. In a later analysis, a clonal expansion index was calculated for each public chain from normalized within-repertoire ranks of inferred template counts. In a later analysis, generation probabilities were computed using a VDJ recombination model fitted to out-of-frame rearrangements, and the results were checked against IGoR. Hypergeometric tests were used in a later analysis to score TCR-TCR, TCR-HLA and TCR-CMV co-occurrence, with a repertoire-size bias correction applied to the TCR pairs. False discovery rates were estimated in a later analysis by permuting HLA or CMV assignments 20 times. In a later analysis, co-occurring TCRs were grouped using DBSCAN, and TCRdist sequence similarity was added for clustering within HLA-allele-positive subsets. Repertoires with fewer than 30,000 or more than 120,000 public chains, plus five repertoires with anomalous nucleotide sharing, were excluded from co-occurrence clustering. TCRdb retrieved this table from immuneACCESS and kept in-frame rearrangements only. Not all clones are present; in checked studies, unresolved V genes account for under half, and no reason is known for the remainder. V, J and clone size were drawn from that table, and D and trimming were deduced from the DNA. In all, the sample holds fewer than 250,000 clones, and about 87% of those were seen once. Of the sample, around 1.4% falls within the top ten clones.

The data derive from a study of cytomegalovirus exposure and HLA in healthy donors (TCRdb year 2017). Concerning the study at large: In an earlier analysis of under 750 of the donors, less than 350 Gb of sequence data and 100 million or so unique TCR beta sequences from roughly 180 million T cells were reported. An early release that covered 640 HLA-typed donors contained 300 to 350 gigabases of sequencing data and roughly 84 million unique TCR sequences. Of the roughly 400 genotyped donors, 65% to 90% fell in the genetic ancestry cluster associated with self-reported Caucasian donors. The study was designed to test whether signatures of past pathogen exposure could be identified by cataloging public T cell receptors. The T cell repertoires of 670 or so subjects were profiled by immunosequencing and related to cytomegalovirus serostatus. Besides the first cohort of roughly 700 subjects, a separate validation cohort made up of 120 different subjects was used. The study combined high-throughput TCR immunosequencing, statistical association of individual TCRs with disease status, and machine learning to predict cytomegalovirus infection status. A later analysis re-analyzed previously published TCR beta repertoires from 500 to 700 donors and added high-resolution HLA genotyping to study TCR occurrence patterns. In the later analysis, no new phenotypic data were used to find candidate immune exposures; instead, reliance was placed on TCR beta sequences and their occurrence across donors. To decide whether each TCR beta V gene segment behaved as functional or pseudogenic, an earlier analysis of approximately 620 of the donors relied on high-throughput TCR beta sequencing. Alongside the repertoire data, information on donor age, sex, ethnicity and CMV serostatus was compiled. A later genetic analysis took genome-wide SNP genotypes for about 65% of the 666 donors and used that subset as a discovery cohort. Every discovery cohort repertoire had been produced on one sequencing platform. Class I and class II HLA loci were covered by the typing at four-digit resolution. The number of donors typed differed by locus, with roughly 620-640 for A, B, C, DRB1 and DQB1, 522 for DQA1, 606 for DPA1, and about 450 for DPB1. Because of strong linkage in the cohort, five DR-DQ haplotypes were treated as single units for association and clustering. On average, over 200,000 unique TCR beta nucleotide sequences were sequenced per donor among 350 to 400 genotyped donors of the cohort, with roughly 18% of those sequences being non-productive.

In total, 630 or so healthy bone marrow donors made up the cohort. At the time of sampling, all cohort members were nominally healthy, though unrecorded immune exposures were likely present. The donor tested CMV seronegative and was one of the 352 seronegative cohort members. A peripheral blood sample was collected from each donor, and TCR beta sequencing was performed on peripheral blood mononuclear cells. Genomic DNA extraction from the blood cell samples was performed with the Qiagen DNeasy Blood Extraction Kit. Study-wide findings and limitations: Because HLA typing was unavailable for some donors at each locus, only the typed subset was used in association tests. A cluster of highly shared sequence variants was judged likely to be a technical artifact of the sequencing pipeline. The only immune exposure information available for the cohort was CMV serostatus. Specific HLA alleles were associated with roughly 16,000 TCR beta sequences at a false discovery rate of 0.05 in a later analysis. In this cohort, only TCR beta chains were sequenced, and detectable features were limited by the absence of alpha or paired-chain data. Linkage disequilibrium might explain the correlated functional status among segregating V segments, but an unknown experimental factor could not be ruled out. In a later analysis, HLA-associated TCR beta chains showed more clonal expansion and lower generation probabilities than non-associated chains that were equally common. Strong co-occurrence of HLA alleles, especially DR and DQ, made assigning TCR associations to individual alleles difficult. Broadly in line with IMGT annotations, most TCR beta V segments showed up in productive rearrangements about 87% or about 30% of the time in an earlier analysis of approximately 600 of the donors. Most CMV-associated TCR beta chains appeared to be HLA-restricted in a later analysis, and the HLA associations seemed to be driven largely by CMV exposure. Because counts were too low, seventeen rarely observed V segments, including chromosome 9 orphons, were left out of the earlier analysis of a few hundred of the donors. The authors suggested that the approach could potentially be extended to other disease states and immunological phenotypes. Presence/absence analyses assumed roughly uniform sequencing depth across donors, an assumption that may not hold. Several of the top co-occurrence clusters appeared to be linked to parvovirus B19, influenza, CMV and Epstein-Barr virus, according to a later analysis. In a later analysis, TCR association rates were found to vary across HLA loci, with the most associated TCRs seen for DRB1 alleles and the fewest for HLA-C alleles. The classifier was reported to diagnose cytomegalovirus status with high specificity and sensitivity in both the original cohort and the validation cohort. Most TCR sequences were seen in very few donors, while some public TCRs were found in many individuals. A further reported finding was that TCR beta sequences accurately predicted the HLA-A and HLA-B alleles for most subjects in the first cohort. The 87-base-pair reads could not distinguish some IMGT-functional V segments, including TRBV6-2 and TRBV6-3, so those segments were excluded. V-gene and J-gene trimming of TCR beta chains was associated with a missense DCLRE1C variant in a later genetic analysis, and the association was replicated in an independent cohort. The study listed 170 or so TCR beta chains as associated with cytomegalovirus. Three of the identified cytomegalovirus-associated TCR beta chains were confirmed in vitro to be specific for cytomegalovirus antigens. Compared with the roughly 670-donor mean, donors in an Asian-associated ancestry cluster had fewer N-insertions in productive TCRs, according to a later genetic analysis.

CDR1 and CDR2 (SGHRS, YFSETQ) derive from the germline V gene. The CDR3 spans 13 residues, from the cysteine through the phenylalanine. Only the CDR3 DNA is retained, 39 bases long and in frame from the first base. Relative to germline, V is missing 4 bases and J is missing 6 bases, with 5 bases of the junction outside any gene match. The source material was PBMCs. The chain is encoded by TRBV5-1 joined to TRBJ1-2; TRBD1 agrees with 8 junctional bases. The origin of this receptor is a man in his thirties or forties in good health and CMV-seronegative. The CDR3 region reads CASSTGTGDGYTF. The DNA reads TGCGCCAGCAGCACCGGGACAGGCGATGGCTACACCTTC.